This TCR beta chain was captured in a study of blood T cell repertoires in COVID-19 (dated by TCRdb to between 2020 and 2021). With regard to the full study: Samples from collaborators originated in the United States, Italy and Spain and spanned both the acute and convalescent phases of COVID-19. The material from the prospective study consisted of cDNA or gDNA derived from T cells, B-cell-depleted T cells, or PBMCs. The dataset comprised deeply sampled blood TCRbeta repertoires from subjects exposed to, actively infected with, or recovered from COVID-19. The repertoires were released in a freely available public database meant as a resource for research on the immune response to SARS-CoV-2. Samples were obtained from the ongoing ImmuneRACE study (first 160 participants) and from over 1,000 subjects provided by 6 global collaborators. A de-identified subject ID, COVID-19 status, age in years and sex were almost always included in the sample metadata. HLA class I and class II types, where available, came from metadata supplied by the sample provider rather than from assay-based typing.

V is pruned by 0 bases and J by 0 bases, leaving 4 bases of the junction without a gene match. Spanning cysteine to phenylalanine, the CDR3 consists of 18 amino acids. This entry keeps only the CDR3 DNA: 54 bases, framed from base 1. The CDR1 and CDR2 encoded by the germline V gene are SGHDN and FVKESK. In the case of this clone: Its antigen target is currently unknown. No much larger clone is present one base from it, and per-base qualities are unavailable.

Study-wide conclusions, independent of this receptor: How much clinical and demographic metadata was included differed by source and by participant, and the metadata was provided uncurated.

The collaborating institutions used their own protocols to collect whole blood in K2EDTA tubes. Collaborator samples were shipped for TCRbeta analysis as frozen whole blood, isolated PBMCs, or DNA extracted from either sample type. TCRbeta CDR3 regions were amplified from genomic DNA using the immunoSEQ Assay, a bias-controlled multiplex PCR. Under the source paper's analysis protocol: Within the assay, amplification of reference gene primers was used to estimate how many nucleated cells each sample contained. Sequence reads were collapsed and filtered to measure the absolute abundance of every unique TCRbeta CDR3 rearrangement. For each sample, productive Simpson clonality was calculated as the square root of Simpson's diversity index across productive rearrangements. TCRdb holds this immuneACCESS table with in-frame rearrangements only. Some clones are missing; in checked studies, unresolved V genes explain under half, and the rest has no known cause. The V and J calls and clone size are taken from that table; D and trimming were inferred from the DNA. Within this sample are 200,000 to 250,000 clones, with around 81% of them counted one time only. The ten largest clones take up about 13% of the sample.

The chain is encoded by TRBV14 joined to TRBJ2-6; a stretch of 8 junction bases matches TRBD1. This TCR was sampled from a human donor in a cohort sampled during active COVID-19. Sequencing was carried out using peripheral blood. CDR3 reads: CASSQDWDRSSGANVLTF. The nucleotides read TGTGCCAGCAGCCAAGATTGGGACAGGTCCTCTGGGGCCAACGTCCTGACTTTC. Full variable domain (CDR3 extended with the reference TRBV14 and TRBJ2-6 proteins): EAGVTQFPSHSVIEKGQTVTLRCDPISGHDNLYWYRRVMGKEIKFLLHFVKESKQDESGMPNNRFLAERTGGTYSTLKVQPAELEDSGVYFCASSQDWDRSSGANVLTFGAGSRLTVL.